This T cell receptor beta chain is drawn from a study of blood T cell repertoires in COVID-19. The wider study: PBMCs, B-cell-depleted T cells, or T cells provided the cDNA or gDNA that made up the material.

V was shortened by 0 bases and J by 3 bases, with 15 bases between the two germline ends. The length of the CDR3 is 17 residues. Germline CDR1 is LNHNV and CDR2 is YYDKDF (reference sequence). This clone was counted a single time. The data were produced by immunoSEQ multiplex PCR, yet TCRdb's version contains in-frame clones alone and is incomplete. The repertoire consists of hundreds of thousands of clones, with approximately 92% occurring once and the leading ten covering roughly 1.1%. The chain uses TRBV15 and TRBJ1-5, with D perhaps matching TRBD1 (6 bases). Sequenced input: PBMCs or T cells enriched from blood (not recorded which). The sequence derives from a man aged 30-40 years who had recovered from COVID-19. This chain's CDR3 is CATSRDPQAGVNQPQHF. The DNA for the CDR3 is TGTGCCACCAGCAGAGATCCCCAGGCAGGGGTCAATCAGCCCCAGCATTTT.